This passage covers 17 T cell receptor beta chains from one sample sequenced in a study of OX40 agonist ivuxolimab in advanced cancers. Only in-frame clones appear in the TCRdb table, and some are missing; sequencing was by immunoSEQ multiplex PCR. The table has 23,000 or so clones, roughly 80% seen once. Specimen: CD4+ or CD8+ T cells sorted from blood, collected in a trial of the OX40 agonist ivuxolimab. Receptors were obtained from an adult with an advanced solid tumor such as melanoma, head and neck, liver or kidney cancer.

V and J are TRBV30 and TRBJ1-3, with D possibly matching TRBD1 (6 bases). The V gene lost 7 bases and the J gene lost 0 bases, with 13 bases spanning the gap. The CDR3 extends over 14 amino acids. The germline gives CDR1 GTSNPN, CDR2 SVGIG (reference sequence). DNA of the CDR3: TGTGCCTTCCGGGACACCAGCTCTGGAAACACCATATATTTT. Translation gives CAFRDTSSGNTIYF.

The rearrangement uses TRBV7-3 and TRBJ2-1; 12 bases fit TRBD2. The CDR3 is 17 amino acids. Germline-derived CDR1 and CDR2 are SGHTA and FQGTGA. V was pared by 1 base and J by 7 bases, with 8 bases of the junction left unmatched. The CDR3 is CASSLNPASGGANEQFF. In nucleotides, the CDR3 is TGTGCCAGCAGCTTAAACCCCGCTAGCGGGGGGGCAAATGAGCAGTTCTTC.

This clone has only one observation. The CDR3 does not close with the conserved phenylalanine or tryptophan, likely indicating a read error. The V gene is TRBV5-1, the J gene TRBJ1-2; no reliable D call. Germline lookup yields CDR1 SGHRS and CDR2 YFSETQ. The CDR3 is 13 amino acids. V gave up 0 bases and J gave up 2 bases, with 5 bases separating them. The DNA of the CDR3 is TGCGCCAGCAGCTTGGCCCCCAACTATGGCTACACCCTC. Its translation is CASSLAPNYGYTL.

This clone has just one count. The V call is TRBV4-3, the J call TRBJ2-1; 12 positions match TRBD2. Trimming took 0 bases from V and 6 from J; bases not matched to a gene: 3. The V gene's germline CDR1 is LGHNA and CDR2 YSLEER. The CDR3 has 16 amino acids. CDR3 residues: CASSQESLAGGNEQFF. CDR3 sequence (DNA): TGCGCCAGCAGCCAAGAGTCACTAGCGGGAGGCAATGAGCAGTTCTTC.

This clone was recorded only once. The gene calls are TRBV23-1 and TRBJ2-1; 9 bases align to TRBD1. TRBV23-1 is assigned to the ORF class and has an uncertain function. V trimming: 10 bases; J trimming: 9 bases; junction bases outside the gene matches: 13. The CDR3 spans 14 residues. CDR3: CAIPGTGTCSEQFF. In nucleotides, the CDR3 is TGCGCCATCCCCGGGACAGGGACATGTAGTGAGCAGTTCTTC.

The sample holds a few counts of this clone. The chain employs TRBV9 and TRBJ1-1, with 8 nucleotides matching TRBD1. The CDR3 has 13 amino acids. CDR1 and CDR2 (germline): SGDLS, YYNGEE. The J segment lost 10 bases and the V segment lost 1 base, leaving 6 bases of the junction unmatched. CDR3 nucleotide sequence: TGTGCCAGCAGCGTACTCGACAGGGGTGCAGCTTTCTTT. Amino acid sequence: CASSVLDRGAAFF.

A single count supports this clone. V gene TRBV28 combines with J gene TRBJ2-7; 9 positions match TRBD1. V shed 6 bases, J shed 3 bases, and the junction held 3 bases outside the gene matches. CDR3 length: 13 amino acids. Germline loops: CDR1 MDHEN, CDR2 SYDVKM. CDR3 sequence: CASSAGQGYEQYF. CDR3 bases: TGTGCCAGCAGCGCGGGACAGGGCTACGAGCAGTACTTC.

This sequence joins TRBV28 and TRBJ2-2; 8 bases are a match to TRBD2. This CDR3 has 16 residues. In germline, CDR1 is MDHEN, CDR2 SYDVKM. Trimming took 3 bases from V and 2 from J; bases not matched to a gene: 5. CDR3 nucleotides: TGTGCCAGCAGTTTGAAGCGGGGGATTAACACCGGGGAGCTGTTTTTT. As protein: CASSLKRGINTGELFF.

The CDR3 DNA reads as TGTGCCAGCAGCCATCGTAAACAGGAGACTCTATCCTACGAGCAGTACTTC. Translation gives CASSHRKQETLSYEQYF. The chain recombines TRBV7-9 with TRBJ2-7, with D possibly being TRBD1 (5 bases). Germline V CDR1 and CDR2: SEHNR, FQNEAQ (reference sequence). V was shortened by 5 bases and J by 1 base, with 21 bases between the two germline ends. The CDR3 is 17 amino acids. The full variable domain, completed using reference TRBV7-9 and TRBJ2-7, is DTGVSQNPRHKITKRGQNVTFRCDPISEHNRLYWYRQTLGQGPEFLTYFQNEAQLEKSRLLSDRFSAERPKGSFSTLEIQRTEQGDSAMYLCASSHRKQETLSYEQYFGPGTRLTVT.

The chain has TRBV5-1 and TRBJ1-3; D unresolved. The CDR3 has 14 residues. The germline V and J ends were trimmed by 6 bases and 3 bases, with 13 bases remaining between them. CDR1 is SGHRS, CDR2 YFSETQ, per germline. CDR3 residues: CASKDGDVGNTIYF. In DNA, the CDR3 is TGCGCCAGCAAGGATGGAGATGTTGGAAACACCATATATTTT. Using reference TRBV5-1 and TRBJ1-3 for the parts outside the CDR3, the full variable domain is KAGVTQTPRYLIKTRGQQVTLSCSPISGHRSVSWYQQTPGQGLQFLFEYFSETQRNKGNFPGRFSGRQFSNSRSEMNVSTLELGDSALYLCASKDGDVGNTIYFGEGSWLTVV.

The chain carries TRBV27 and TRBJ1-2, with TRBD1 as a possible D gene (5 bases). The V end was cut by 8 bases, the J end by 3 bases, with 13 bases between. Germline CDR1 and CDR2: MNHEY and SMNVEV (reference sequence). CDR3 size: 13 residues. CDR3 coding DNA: TGTGCCAGCCCTAATGGGGGAGACTATGGCTACACCTTC. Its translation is CASPNGGDYGYTF.

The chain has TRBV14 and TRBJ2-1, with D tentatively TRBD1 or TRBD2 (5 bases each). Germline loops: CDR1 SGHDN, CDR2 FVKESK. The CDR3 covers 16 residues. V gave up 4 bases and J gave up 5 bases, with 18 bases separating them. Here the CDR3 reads CASSRHTGTGNNEQFF. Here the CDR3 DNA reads TGTGCCAGCAGCCGCCATACCGGGACGGGTAACAATGAGCAGTTCTTC.

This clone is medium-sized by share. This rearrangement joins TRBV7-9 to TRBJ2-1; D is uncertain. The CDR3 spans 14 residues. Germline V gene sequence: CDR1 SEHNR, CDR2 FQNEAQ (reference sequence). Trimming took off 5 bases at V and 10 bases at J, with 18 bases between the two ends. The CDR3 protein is CASSQVATSGEQFF. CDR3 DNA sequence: TGTGCCAGCAGCCAGGTGGCGACCTCCGGCGAGCAGTTCTTC.

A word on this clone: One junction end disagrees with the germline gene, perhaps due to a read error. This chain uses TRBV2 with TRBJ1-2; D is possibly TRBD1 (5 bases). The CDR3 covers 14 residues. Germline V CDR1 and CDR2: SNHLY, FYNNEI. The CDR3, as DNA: TGTGCCAGCAGTGCAGGGTACAGGAACTCTGGCTACACCTTC. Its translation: CASSAGYRNSGYTF.

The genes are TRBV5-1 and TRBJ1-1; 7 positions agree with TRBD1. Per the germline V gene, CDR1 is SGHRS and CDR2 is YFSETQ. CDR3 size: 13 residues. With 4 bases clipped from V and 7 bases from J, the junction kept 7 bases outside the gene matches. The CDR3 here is CASSLTGDLEAFF. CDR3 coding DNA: TGCGCCAGCAGCCTTACAGGGGACCTTGAAGCTTTCTTT.

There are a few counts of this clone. The CDR3 is CASSTDRNQPQHF. The DNA of the CDR3 is TGTGCCAGCAGCACCGACCGAAATCAGCCCCAGCATTTT. The chain recombines TRBV11-2 with TRBJ1-5; D not certain. Germline CDR1 and CDR2: SGHAT and FQNNGV. Deletions cut 5 bases from V and 4 bases from J, with 9 bases between. The CDR3 spans 13 residues. The full variable domain, in which reference TRBV11-2 and TRBJ1-5 provide the parts outside the CDR3, is EAGVAQSPRYKIIEKRQSVAFWCNPISGHATLYWYQQILGQGPKLLIQFQNNGVVDDSQLPKDRFSAERLKGVDSTLKIQPAKLEDSAVYLCASSTDRNQPQHFGDGTRLSIL.

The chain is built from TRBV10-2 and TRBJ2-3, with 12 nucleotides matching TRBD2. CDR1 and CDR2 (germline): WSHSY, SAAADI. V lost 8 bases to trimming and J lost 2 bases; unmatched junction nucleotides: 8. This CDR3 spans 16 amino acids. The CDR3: CASRDRTSGTTDTQYF. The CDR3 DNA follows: TGCGCCAGCCGAGATCGGACTAGCGGGACCACAGATACGCAGTATTTT.